This TCR beta chain stems from a study of T cells in tuberculosis. The repertoire was sequenced with immunoSEQ multiplex PCR; TCRdb's copy has only in-frame clones and lacks some. The data contain nearly 60,000 clones, nearly 90% of them singletons. CDR3 size: 15 residues. This clone was recorded only once. After thawing and overnight rest, PBMC were stained with GMM-loaded CD1B tetramer, viability dye and anti-CD3 for sorting. CD1B tetramers were loaded with Rhodococcus equi-derived C32 glucose monomycolate. Tetramer-sorted PBMC had been CD14 monocyte-depleted before freezing. Approximately 95,000 tetramer-negative cells were sorted from each donor.

The sample consisted of CD1b-GMM tetramer-negative cells sorted from PBMCs. The J gene is TRBJ2-5, the V gene TRBV21-1; the table gives TRBD2 as D, unverified against the DNA. TRBV21-1 is a documented pseudogene. The receptor's source is an adult woman with latent tuberculosis. The CDR3 is CASIISGRAAKTQYF. The CDR3 region has the DNA TGTGCCAGCATTATTAGCGGGAGGGCCGCTAAGACCCAGTACTTC.